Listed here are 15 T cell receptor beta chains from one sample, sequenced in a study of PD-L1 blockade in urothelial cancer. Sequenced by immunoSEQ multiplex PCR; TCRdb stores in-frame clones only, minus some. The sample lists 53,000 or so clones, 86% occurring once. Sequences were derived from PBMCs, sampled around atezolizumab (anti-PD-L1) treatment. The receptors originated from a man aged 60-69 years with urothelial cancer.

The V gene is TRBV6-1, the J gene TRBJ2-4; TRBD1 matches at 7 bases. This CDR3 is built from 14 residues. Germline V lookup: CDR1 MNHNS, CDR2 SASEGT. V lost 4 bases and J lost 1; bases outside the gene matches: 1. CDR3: CASSGGQAKNIQYF. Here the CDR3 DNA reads TGTGCCAGCAGTGGGGGACAGGCCAAAAACATTCAGTACTTC.

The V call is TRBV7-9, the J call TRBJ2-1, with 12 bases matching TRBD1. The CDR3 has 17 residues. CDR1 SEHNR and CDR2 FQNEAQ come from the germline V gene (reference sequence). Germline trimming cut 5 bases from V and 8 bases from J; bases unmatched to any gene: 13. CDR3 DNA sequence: TGTGCCAGCAGCCCATCCACCGGGACAGGGGGCAGGTATGAGCAGTTCTTC. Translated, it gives CASSPSTGTGGRYEQFF.

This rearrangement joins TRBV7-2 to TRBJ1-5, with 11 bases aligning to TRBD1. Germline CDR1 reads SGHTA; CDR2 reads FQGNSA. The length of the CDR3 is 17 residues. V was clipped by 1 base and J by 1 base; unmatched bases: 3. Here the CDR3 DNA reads TGTGCCAGCAGCTTAGAGGGACAGGGGGTAAGCAATCAGCCCCAGCATTTT. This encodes CASSLEGQGVSNQPQHF.

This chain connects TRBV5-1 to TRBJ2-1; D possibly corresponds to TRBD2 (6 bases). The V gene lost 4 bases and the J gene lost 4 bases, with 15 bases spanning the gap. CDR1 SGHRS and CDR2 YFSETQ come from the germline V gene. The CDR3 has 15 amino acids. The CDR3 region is CASSPGLASYNEQFF. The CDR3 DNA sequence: TGCGCCAGCAGCCCAGGGCTAGCGAGTTACAATGAGCAGTTCTTC.

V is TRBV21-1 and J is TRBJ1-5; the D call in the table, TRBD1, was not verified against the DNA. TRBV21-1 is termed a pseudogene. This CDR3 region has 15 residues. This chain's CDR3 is CASSKAGVGNQPQHF. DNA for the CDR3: TGTGCCAGCAGCAAAGCAGGGGTAGGCAATCAGCCCCAGCATTTT.

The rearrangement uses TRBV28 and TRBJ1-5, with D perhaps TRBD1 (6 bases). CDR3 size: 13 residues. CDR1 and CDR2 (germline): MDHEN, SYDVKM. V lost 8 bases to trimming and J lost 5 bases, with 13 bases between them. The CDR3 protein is CASYGQLDQPQHF. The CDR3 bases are TGTGCCAGCTATGGACAGCTTGATCAGCCCCAGCATTTT. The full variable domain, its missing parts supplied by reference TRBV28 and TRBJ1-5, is DVKVTQSSRYLVKRTGEKVFLECVQDMDHENMFWYRQDPGLGLRLIYFSYDVKMKEKGDIPEGYSVSREKKERFSLILESASTNQTSMYLCASYGQLDQPQHFGDGTRLSIL.

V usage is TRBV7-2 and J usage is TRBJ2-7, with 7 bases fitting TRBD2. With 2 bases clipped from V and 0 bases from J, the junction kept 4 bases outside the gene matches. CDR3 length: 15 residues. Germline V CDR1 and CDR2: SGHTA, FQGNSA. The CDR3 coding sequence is TGTGCCAGCAGCTTATCAGCGGGGAGCTCCTACGAGCAGTACTTC. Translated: CASSLSAGSSYEQYF.

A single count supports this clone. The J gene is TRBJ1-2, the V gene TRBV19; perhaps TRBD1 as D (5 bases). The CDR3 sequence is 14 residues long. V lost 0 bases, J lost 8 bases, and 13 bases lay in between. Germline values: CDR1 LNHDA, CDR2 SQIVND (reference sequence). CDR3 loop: CASSIDPDSHGYTF. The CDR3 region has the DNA TGTGCCAGTAGTATAGATCCCGACAGCCACGGCTACACCTTC.

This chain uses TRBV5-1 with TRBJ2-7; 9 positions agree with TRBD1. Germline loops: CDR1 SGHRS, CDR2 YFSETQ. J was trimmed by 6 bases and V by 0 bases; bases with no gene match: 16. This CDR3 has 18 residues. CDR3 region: CASSLALLSDRGVGEQYF. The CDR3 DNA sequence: TGCGCCAGCAGCTTGGCCCTCCTCTCGGACAGGGGAGTTGGCGAGCAGTACTTC.

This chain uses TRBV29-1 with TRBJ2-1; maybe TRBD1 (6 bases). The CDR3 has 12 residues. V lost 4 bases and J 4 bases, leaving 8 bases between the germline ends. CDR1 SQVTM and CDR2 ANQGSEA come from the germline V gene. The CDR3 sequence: CSVAQGYNEQFF. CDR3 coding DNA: TGCAGCGTTGCTCAGGGGTACAATGAGCAGTTCTTC.

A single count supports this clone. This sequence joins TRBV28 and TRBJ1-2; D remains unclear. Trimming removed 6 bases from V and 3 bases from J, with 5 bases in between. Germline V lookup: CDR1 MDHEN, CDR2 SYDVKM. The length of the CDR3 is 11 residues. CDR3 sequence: CASREDYGYTF. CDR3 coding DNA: TGTGCCAGCAGGGAGGACTATGGCTACACCTTC.

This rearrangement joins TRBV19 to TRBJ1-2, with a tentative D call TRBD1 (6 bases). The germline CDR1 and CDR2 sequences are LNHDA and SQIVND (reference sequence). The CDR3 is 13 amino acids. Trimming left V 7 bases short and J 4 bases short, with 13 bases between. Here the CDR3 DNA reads TGTGCCAGTACTCCACAGGGTCGCTATGGCTACACCTTC. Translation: CASTPQGRYGYTF.

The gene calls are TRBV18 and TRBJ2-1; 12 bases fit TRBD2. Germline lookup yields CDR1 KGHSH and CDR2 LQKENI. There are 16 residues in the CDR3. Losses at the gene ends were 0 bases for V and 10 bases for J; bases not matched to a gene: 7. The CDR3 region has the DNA TGTGCCAGCTCACCACCTAGACTAGCGGGGGAACGGGAGCAGTTCTTC. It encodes CASSPPRLAGEREQFF.

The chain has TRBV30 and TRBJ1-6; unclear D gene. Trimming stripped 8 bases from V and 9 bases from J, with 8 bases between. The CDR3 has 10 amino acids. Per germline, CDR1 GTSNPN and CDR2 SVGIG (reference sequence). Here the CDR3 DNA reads TGTGCCCGAGGCGGTTCACCCCTCCACTTT. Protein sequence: CARGGSPLHF.

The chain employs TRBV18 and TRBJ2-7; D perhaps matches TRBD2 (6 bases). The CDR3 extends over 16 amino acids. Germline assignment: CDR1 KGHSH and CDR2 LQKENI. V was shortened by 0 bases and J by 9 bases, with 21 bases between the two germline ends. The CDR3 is CASSPPVEGITGGQYF. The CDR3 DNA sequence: TGTGCCAGCTCACCACCGGTGGAGGGGATAACCGGAGGGCAGTACTTC.